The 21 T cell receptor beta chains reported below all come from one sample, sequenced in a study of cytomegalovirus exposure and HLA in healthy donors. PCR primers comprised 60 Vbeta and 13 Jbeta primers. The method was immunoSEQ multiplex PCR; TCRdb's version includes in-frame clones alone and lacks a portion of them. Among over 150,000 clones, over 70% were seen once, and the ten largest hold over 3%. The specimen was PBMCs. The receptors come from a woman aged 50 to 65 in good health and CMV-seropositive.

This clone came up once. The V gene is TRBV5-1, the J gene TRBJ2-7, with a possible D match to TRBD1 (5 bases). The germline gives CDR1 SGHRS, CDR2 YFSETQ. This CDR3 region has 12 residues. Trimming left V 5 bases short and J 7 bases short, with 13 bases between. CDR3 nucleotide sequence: TGCGCCAGCAGTTTGTGGGGCCCTGAGCAGTACTTC. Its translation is CASSLWGPEQYF.

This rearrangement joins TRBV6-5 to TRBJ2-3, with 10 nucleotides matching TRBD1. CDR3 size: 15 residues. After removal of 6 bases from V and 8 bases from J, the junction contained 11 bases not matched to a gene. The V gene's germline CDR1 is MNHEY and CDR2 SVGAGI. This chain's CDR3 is CASSVTGTGVGTQYF. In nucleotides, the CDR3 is TGTGCCAGCAGCGTGACCGGGACAGGGGTTGGTACGCAGTATTTT.

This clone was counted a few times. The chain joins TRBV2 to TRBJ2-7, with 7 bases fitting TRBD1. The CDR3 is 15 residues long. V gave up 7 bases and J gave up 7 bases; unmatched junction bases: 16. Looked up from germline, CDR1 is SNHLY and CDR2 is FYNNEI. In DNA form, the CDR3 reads TGTGCCAGCATCGGTATCGGGACAGTATCCGGGGAGCAGTACTTC. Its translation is CASIGIGTVSGEQYF.

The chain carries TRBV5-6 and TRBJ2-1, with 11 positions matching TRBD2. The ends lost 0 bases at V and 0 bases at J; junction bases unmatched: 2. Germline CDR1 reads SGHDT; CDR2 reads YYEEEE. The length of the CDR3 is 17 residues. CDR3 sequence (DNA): TGTGCCAGCAGCTTGGATCTAGCGGGGGGCTCCTACAATGAGCAGTTCTTC. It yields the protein CASSLDLAGGSYNEQFF.

CDR3 in amino acids: CASSLGLATNEKLFF. The CDR3 region has the DNA TGTGCCAGCAGCCTCGGACTCGCAACTAATGAAAAACTGTTTTTT. V is TRBV6-5 and J is TRBJ1-4; D is unresolved. V was pared by 6 bases and J by 0 bases, with 11 bases between. Germline V gene data show CDR1 as MNHEY and CDR2 as SVGAGI. CDR3 length: 15 amino acids.

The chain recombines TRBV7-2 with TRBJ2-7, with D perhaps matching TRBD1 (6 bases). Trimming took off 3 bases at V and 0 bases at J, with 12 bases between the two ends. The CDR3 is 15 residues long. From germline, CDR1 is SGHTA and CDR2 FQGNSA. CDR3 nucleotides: TGTGCCAGCAGCTTGAGGACAGAATTCTCCTACGAGCAGTACTTC. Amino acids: CASSLRTEFSYEQYF.

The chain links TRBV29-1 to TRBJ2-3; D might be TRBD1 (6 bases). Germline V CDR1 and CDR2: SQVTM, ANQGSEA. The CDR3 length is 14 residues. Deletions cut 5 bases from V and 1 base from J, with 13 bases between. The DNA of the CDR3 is TGCAGCGTTCCCCTTGGGGGCCGCACAGATACGCAGTATTTT. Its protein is CSVPLGGRTDTQYF.

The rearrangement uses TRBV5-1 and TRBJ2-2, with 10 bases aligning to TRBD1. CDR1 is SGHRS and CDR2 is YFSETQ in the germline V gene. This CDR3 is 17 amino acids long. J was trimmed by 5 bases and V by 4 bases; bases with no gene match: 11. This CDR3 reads CASSVKTGGDTTGELFF. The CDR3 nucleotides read TGCGCCAGCAGCGTAAAGACAGGGGGCGATACGACCGGGGAGCTGTTTTTT. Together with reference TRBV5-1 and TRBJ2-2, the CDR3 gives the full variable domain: KAGVTQTPRYLIKTRGQQVTLSCSPISGHRSVSWYQQTPGQGLQFLFEYFSETQRNKGNFPGRFSGRQFSNSRSEMNVSTLELGDSALYLCASSVKTGGDTTGELFFGEGSRLTVL.

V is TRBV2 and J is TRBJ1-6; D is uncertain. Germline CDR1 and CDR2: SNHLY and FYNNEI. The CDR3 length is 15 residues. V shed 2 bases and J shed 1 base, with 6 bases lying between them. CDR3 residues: CASSETGSYNSPLHF. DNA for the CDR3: TGTGCCAGCAGTGAAACCGGGTCCTATAATTCACCCCTCCACTTT.

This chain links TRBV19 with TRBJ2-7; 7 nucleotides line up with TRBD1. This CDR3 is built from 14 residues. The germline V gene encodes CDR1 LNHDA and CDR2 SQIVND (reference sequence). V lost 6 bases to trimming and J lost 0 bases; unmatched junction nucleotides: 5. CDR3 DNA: TGTGCCAGTAGACCCGGGGACAGCTCCTACGAGCAGTACTTC. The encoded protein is CASRPGDSSYEQYF.

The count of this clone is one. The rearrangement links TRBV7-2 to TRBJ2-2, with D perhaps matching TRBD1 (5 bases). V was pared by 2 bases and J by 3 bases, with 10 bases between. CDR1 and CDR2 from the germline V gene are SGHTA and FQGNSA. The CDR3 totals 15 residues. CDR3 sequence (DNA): TGTGCCAGCAGCTTAAAGGGGATGGACACCGGGGAGCTGTTTTTT. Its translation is CASSLKGMDTGELFF.

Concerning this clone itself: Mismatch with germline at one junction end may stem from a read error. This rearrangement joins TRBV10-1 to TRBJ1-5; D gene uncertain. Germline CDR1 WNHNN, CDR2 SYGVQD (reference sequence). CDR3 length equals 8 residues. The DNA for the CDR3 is TGCGCCAGCAGCCCCAGGCGTTTT. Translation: CASSPRRF.

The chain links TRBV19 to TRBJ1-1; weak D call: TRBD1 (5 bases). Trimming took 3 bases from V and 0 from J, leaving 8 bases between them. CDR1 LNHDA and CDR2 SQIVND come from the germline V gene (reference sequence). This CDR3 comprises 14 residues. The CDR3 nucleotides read TGTGCCAGTAGTATCCCCAGGGTGAACACTGAAGCTTTCTTT. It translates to CASSIPRVNTEAFF.

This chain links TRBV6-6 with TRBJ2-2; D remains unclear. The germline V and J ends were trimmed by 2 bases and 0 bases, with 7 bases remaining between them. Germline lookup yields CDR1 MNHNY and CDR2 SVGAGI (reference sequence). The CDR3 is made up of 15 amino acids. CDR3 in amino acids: CASSYSQANTGELFF. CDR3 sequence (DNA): TGTGCCAGCAGTTACAGCCAGGCGAACACCGGGGAGCTGTTTTTT.

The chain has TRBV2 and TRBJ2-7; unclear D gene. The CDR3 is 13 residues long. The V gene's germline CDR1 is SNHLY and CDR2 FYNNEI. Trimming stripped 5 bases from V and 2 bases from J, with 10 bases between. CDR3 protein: CASSLLLTYEQYF. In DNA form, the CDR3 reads TGTGCCAGCAGTCTACTGCTGACCTACGAGCAGTACTTC.

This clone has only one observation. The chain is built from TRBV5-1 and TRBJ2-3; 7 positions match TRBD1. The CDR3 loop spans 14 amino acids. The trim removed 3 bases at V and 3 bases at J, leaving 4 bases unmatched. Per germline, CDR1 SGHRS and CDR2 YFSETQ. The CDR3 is CASSSWDRTDTQYF. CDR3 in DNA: TGCGCCAGCAGCTCGTGGGACAGAACAGATACGCAGTATTTT. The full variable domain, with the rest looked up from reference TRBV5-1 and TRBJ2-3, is KAGVTQTPRYLIKTRGQQVTLSCSPISGHRSVSWYQQTPGQGLQFLFEYFSETQRNKGNFPGRFSGRQFSNSRSEMNVSTLELGDSALYLCASSSWDRTDTQYFGPGTRLTVL.

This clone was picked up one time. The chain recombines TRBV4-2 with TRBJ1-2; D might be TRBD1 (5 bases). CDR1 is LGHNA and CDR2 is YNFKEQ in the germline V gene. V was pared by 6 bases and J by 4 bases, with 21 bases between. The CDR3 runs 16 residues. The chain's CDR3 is CASSLPRSGVSYGYTF. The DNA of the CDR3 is TGTGCCAGCAGTCTTCCCCGGTCGGGGGTCAGCTATGGCTACACCTTC.

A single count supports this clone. CDR3 region: CASSGGGAGRQETQYF. CDR3 bases: TGTGCCAGCAGCGGCGGGGGGGCCGGGCGCCAAGAGACCCAGTACTTC. The rearrangement links TRBV2 to TRBJ2-5, with 9 bases aligning to TRBD2. The CDR3 loop spans 16 amino acids. Germline V gene lookup returns CDR1 SNHLY and CDR2 FYNNEI. Trimming took 6 bases from V and 1 from J; bases not matched to a gene: 9.

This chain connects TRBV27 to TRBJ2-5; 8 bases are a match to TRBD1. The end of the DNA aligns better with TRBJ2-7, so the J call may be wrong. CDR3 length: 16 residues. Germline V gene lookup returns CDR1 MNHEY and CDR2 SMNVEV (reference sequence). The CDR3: CASSFMFQGAPPEQYF. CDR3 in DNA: TGTGCCAGCAGTTTTATGTTTCAGGGGGCCCCTCCCGAGCAGTACTTC.

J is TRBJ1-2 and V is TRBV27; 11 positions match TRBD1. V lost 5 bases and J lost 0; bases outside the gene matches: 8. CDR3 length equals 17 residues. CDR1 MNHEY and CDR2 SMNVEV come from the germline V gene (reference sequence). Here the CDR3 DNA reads TGTGCCAGCAGTCCTCGGGACAGGGGGGGAGCTAACTATGGCTACACCTTC. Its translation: CASSPRDRGGANYGYTF.

CDR3 sequence (DNA): TGTGCCAGCAGCCTGGGACTCCGGAGCTCCTACAATGAGCAGTTCTTC. Residues: CASSLGLRSSYNEQFF. The rearrangement uses TRBV5-4 and TRBJ2-1; a possible D gene is TRBD2 (6 bases). V was shortened by 4 bases and J by 0 bases, with 14 bases between the two germline ends. The CDR3 spans 16 residues. From germline, CDR1 is SGHNT and CDR2 YYREEE (reference sequence).